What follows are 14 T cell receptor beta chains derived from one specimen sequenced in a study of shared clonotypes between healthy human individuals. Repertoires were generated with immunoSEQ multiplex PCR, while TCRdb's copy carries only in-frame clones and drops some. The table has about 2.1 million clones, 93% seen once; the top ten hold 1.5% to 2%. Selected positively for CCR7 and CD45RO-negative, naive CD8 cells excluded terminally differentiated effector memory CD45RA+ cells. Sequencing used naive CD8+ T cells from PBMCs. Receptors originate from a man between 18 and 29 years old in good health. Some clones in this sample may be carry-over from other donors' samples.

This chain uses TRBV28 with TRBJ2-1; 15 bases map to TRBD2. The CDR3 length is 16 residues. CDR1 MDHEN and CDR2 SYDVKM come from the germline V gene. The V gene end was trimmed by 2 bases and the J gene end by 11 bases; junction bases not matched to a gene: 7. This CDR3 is CASSLKGTSGRRKQFF. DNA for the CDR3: TGTGCCAGCAGTTTAAAGGGGACTAGCGGGAGGCGGAAGCAGTTCTTC.

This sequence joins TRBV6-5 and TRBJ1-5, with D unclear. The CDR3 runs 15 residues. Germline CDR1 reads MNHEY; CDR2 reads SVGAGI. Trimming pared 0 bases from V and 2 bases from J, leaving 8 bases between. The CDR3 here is CASSYSVNGNQPQHF. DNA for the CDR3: TGTGCCAGCAGTTACTCGGTGAATGGCAATCAGCCCCAGCATTTT.

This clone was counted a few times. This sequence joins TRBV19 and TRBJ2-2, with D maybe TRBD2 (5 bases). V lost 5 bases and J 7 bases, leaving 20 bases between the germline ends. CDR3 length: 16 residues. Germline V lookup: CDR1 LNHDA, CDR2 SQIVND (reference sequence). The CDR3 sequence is CASSHPPHGKIGELFF. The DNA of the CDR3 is TGTGCCAGTAGTCACCCCCCACACGGGAAAATCGGGGAGCTGTTTTTT.

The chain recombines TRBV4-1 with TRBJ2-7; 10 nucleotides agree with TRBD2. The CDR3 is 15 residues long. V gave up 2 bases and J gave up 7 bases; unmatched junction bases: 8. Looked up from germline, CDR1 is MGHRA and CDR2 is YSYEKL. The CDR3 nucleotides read TGCGCCAGCAGCCAACCGGGACTAGCGCCACGGGAGCAGTACTTC. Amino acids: CASSQPGLAPREQYF.

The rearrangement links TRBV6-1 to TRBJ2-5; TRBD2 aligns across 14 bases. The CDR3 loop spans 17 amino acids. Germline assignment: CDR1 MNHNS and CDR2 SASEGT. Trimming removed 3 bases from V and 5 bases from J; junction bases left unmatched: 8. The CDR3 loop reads CASSDPGLAGEFETQYF. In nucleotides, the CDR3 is TGTGCCAGCAGTGATCCGGGACTAGCGGGAGAATTCGAGACCCAGTACTTC.

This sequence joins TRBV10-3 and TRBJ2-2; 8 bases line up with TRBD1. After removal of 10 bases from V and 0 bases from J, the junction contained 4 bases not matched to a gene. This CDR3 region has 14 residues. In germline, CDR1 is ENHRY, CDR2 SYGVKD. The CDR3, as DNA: TGTGCCAGCAACAGGGGGGCGAACACCGGGGAGCTGTTTTTT. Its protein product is CASNRGANTGELFF.

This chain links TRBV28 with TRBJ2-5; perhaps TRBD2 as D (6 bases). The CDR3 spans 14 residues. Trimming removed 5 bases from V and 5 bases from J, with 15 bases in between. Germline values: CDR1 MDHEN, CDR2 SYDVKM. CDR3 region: CASSPLGGKETQYF. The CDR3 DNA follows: TGTGCCAGCAGTCCCCTTGGGGGGAAGGAGACCCAGTACTTC.

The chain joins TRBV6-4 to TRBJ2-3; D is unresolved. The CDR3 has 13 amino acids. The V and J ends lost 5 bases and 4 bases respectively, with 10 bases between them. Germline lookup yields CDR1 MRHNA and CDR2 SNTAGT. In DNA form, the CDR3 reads TGTGCCAGCAGTTCCATAGAATCAGATACGCAGTATTTT. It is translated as CASSSIESDTQYF.

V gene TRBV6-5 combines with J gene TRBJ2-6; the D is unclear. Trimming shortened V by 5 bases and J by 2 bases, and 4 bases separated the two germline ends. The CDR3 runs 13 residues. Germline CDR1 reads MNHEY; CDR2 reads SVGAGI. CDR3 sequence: CASSLAGANVLTF. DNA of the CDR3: TGTGCCAGCAGTCTTGCTGGGGCCAACGTCCTGACTTTC.

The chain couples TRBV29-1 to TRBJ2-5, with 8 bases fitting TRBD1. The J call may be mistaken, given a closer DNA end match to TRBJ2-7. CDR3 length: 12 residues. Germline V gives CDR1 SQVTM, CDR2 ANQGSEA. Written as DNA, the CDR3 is TGCAGCGTGCGGACAGGGAGAAACGAGCAGTACTTC. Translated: CSVRTGRNEQYF.

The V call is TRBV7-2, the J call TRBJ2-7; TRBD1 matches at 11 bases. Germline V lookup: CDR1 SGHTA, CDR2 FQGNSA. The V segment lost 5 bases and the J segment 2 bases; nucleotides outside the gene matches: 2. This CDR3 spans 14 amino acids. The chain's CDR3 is CASSPGQGAYEQYF. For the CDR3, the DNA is TGTGCCAGCAGCCCGGGACAGGGGGCCTACGAGCAGTACTTC.

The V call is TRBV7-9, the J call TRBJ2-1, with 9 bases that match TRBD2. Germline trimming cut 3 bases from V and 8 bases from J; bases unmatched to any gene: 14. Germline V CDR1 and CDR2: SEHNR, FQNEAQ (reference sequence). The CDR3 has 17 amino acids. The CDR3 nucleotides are TGTGCCAGCAGCTTCCCTTCCGTTAGCGGGAGAGGCGATGAGCAGTTCTTC. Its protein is CASSFPSVSGRGDEQFF. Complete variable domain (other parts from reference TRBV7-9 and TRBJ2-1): DTGVSQNPRHKITKRGQNVTFRCDPISEHNRLYWYRQTLGQGPEFLTYFQNEAQLEKSRLLSDRFSAERPKGSFSTLEIQRTEQGDSAMYLCASSFPSVSGRGDEQFFGPGTRLTVL.

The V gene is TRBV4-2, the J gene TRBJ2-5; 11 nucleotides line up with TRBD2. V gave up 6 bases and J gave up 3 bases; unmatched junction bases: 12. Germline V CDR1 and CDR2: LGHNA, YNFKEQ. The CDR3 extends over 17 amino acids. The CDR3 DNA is TGTGCCAGCAGTCGGAAATTAGCGGGAGGGCCGGAAGAGACCCAGTACTTC. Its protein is CASSRKLAGGPEETQYF.

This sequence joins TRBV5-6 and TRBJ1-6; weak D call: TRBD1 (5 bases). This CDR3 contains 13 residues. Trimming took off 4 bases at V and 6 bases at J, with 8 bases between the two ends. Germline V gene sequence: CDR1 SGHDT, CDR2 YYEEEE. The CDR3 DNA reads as TGTGCCAGCAGCCCGGGGGGTAATTCACCCCTCCACTTT. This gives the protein CASSPGGNSPLHF.